The clone carrying this T cell receptor (beta chain) was recorded at least ten times. What it binds is unknown. The entry originates in a study of T cells in Graves' hyperthyroidism and ophthalmopathy. Study as a whole: Blood was drawn when the patient was first diagnosed and still untreated. Study results and limitations: Blood samples included most of the expanded thyroid clonotypes exceeding 0.001. Ophthalmopathy was separated from stable hyperthyroidism by a 13 V-J model.

Researchers amplified the TCR beta CDR3 regions from RNA transcripts. TCR CDR3 regions were first amplified by RT-PCR with HTBI primers. MiXCR, applied by TCRdb to the multiplex PCR reads, yields one record per CDR3 protein. The table lists fewer than 350,000 distinct CDR3 sequences, about a sixth of them singletons, with 15% to 17% in the top ten. With duration under 3 months, ophthalmopathy was active: Clinical Activity Score at least 3, NOSPECS at least 4. Unmatched junction bases numbered 7, after V lost 6 bases and J lost 7 bases. The CDR3 extends over 16 amino acids. The TCR sequence derives from a middle-aged woman with Graves' ophthalmopathy. The sequencing sample was made of blood. The V and J genes are TRBV12-3 or TRBV12-4 and TRBJ2-1, with 15 bases identical to TRBD2. The CDR3 here is CASRRTSGGAWNEQFF. The CDR3 coding sequence is TGTGCCAGCAGGAGGACTAGCGGGGGGGCCTGGAATGAGCAGTTCTTC.